This T cell receptor beta chain was captured in a study of quantifying T cell responses using KT2 cells. Study in general: Reverse transcription used primers in the TCR alpha and beta constant regions.

The cDNA 3' end received a ligated oligonucleotide with a UMI. The first PCR ran approximately 4 cycles with an equimolar RC1.1 and RC1.2 beta primer mix. TCRdb re-analysed the UMI-ligation and nested PCR reads in MiXCR, keeping a single row per CDR3 protein. Found here are just under 50,000 distinct CDR3 sequences, about 9.9% of them singletons; the top ten hold over 9.5%. The study, taken as a whole, reports: KT2 sequence counts showed saturation when very many KT2 cells were spiked in.

This clonotype appeared many times. Its antigen is as yet unknown. Sequenced: PBMCs spiked with cells of the T cell clone KT2. This TCR came from a human donor.

CDR3 sequence: CASSPGGHLSLHF. DNA of the CDR3: TGTGCCAGCAGTCCCGGGGGACATCTCTCCCTCCACTTT. J is TRBJ1-6 and V is TRBV12-3 or TRBV12-4; weak D call: TRBD1 (6 bases). V dropped 5 bases and J dropped 14 bases, with 16 bases sitting between them. CDR3 size: 13 residues.